The present T cell receptor (beta chain) was sequenced within a study of blood T cell repertoires in COVID-19. Study in general: PBMCs, B-cell-depleted T cells, or T cells were the source of the cDNA or gDNA that made up the material.

V lost 4 bases to trimming and J lost 7 bases; unmatched junction nucleotides: 9. The CDR3 has 14 residues. CDR1 is SGHRS, CDR2 YFSETQ, per germline. Generated by immunoSEQ multiplex PCR, the TCRdb table keeps only in-frame clones and is missing some. The sample contains roughly 97,000 clones, around nine tenths of which appear only once. Source material: peripheral blood. The chain combines TRBV5-1 with TRBJ1-2; the match to TRBD1 covers 8 bases. This TCR derives from a man between 60 and 70 years old with acute or convalescent COVID-19. CDR3 in amino acids: CASSPDRVAGGYTF. Written as DNA, the CDR3 is TGCGCCAGCAGCCCGGACAGGGTAGCGGGTGGCTACACCTTC.